These T cell receptor beta chains were read from a single sample in a study of T cell responses to AZD1222 COVID-19 vaccine. TCRdb's copy holds only in-frame clones and misses some; the assay was immunoSEQ multiplex PCR. This sample has 100,000 to 150,000 clones, with more than 75% found just once. The sequencing used peripheral blood, collected on day 0 of AZD1222 vaccination. Receptor source: an adult in good health. Both conserved end residues are part of each CDR3. Each record gives: clone size, CDR3 length, D gene, V gene, J gene, CDR3 DNA, CDR3 protein. D genes are given only for firm matches. Size tells how often a clone was seen (once, few, many) or the class of an expanded clone, and some rows leave it out.

.	15	.	TRBV7-2	TRBJ2-2	TGTGCCAGCAGCTTAGAGGTGTACCGAGCCGGGGAGCTGTTTTTT	CASSLEVYRAGELFF
.	13	.	TRBV7-2	TRBJ1-2	TGTGCCAGCAGCTTAGCTACCTCCTATGGCTACACCTTC	CASSLATSYGYTF
.	12	.	TRBV5-1	TRBJ2-5	TGCGCCAGCAGCTTCGCCCAAGAGACCCAGTACTTC	CASSFAQETQYF
.	15	.	TRBV15	TRBJ2-5	TGTGCCACCAGCAGAGTTGGCAGGACCGAAGAGACCCAGTACTTC	CATSRVGRTEETQYF
few	15	.	TRBV1	TRBJ1-2	TGCACCAGCAGCCAAAGGACAGGGTGTTACTATGGCTACACCTTC	CTSSQRTGCYYGYTF
.	14	.	TRBV5-1	TRBJ2-3	TGCGCCAGCAGCTTGGGACAACGCGCAGATACGCAGTATTTT	CASSLGQRADTQYF
.	15	TRBD1	TRBV10-3	TRBJ1-5	TGTGCCATCAGCAAAACCGGGACAGAGAATCAGCCCCAGCATTTT	CAISKTGTENQPQHF
.	14	TRBD1	TRBV5-5	TRBJ1-3	TGTGCCAGCAGCCCGACAGGGCTTGGAAACACCATATATTTT	CASSPTGLGNTIYF
.	13	TRBD1	TRBV3-1/TRBV3-2	TRBJ1-5	TGTGCCAGCAGCCAGGACAGGGATCAGCCCCAGCATTTT	CASSQDRDQPQHF
.	13	.	TRBV7-3	TRBJ2-5	TGTGCCAGCAGCTCGGCCCTGAGAGAGACCCAGTACTTC	CASSSALRETQYF
.	12	.	TRBV18	TRBJ2-7	TGTGCCAGCTCACCACTGAACTACGAGCAGTACTTC	CASSPLNYEQYF
.	18	TRBD1	TRBV27	TRBJ1-1	TGTGCCAGCAGTTTAGAAGGTTCCGGGACAGGGAGGGGGACTGAAGCTTTCTTT	CASSLEGSGTGRGTEAFF
.	16	.	TRBV25-1	TRBJ1-6	TGTGCCAGCAGTCGAACGTCGGGGGGAGGCAATTCACCCCTCCACTTT	CASSRTSGGGNSPLHF
.	11	.	TRBV28	TRBJ2-1	TGTGCCAGCATCCTGGGACCCTTAAAGTTCTTC	CASILGPLKFF
.	15	TRBD2	TRBV9	TRBJ2-7	TGTGCCAGCAGCGTAGCGCCGGGAGGGGACTACGAGCAGTACTTC	CASSVAPGGDYEQYF
.	13	.	TRBV5-1	TRBJ1-1	TGCGCCAGCAGCGAGGTACCGAACACTGAAGCTTTCTTT	CASSEVPNTEAFF
.	11	.	TRBV27	TRBJ2-1	TGTGCCAGCAGTTGGGGGAACGAGCAGTTCTTC	CASSWGNEQFF
once	12	.	TRBV28	TRBJ1-2	TGTGCCAGCAGCGCAGGGGACTATGGCTACACCTTC	CASSAGDYGYTF
.	19	TRBD1	TRBV19	TRBJ1-1	TGTGCCAGTAGTATATCCCCGGCTCGGGCAGGGGGCGAGGGGACTGAAGCTTTCTTT	CASSISPARAGGEGTEAFF
.	14	.	TRBV5-1	TRBJ2-4	TGCGCCAGCAGCTTAAGGGGAGCCAAAAACATTCAGTACTTC	CASSLRGAKNIQYF
.	16	.	TRBV19	TRBJ2-2	TGTGCCAGTAGTGCTCTACAGGGCGCGAACACCGGGGAGCTGTTTTTT	CASSALQGANTGELFF
.	15	TRBD2	TRBV28	TRBJ2-7	TGTGCCAGCAGTTTGGCCCCCGGGGGGGCCTACGAGCAGTACTTC	CASSLAPGGAYEQYF
few	11	.	TRBV2	TRBJ2-7	TGTGCCAGCAGTGTTCTCTACGAGCAGTACTTC	CASSVLYEQYF
.	14	.	TRBV9	TRBJ1-1	TGTGCCAGCAGCGTAGGAGTGTTTGGCACTGAAGCTTTCTTT	CASSVGVFGTEAFF
.	18	.	TRBV10-1	TRBJ1-1	TGCGCCAGCAGTGAGGAGGGACTGAGACTCTTTATGAACACTGAAGCTTTCTTT	CASSEEGLRLFMNTEAFF
.	15	TRBD1	TRBV27	TRBJ2-7	TGTGCCAGCAGTGCTGGACAGGGGAGCTCCTACGAGCAGTACTTC	CASSAGQGSSYEQYF
.	16	.	TRBV27	TRBJ2-2	TGTGCCAGCAGCCCTCGGGGGCACGGGAACACCGGGGAGCTGTTTTTT	CASSPRGHGNTGELFF
.	12	.	TRBV27	TRBJ2-1	TGTGCCAGCAGTTTCGGGGCTAATGAGCAGTTCTTC	CASSFGANEQFF
.	15	TRBD1	TRBV5-1	TRBJ2-7	TGCGCCAGCAGCTGGACCGGACAGGGGGACTACGAGCAGTACTTC	CASSWTGQGDYEQYF